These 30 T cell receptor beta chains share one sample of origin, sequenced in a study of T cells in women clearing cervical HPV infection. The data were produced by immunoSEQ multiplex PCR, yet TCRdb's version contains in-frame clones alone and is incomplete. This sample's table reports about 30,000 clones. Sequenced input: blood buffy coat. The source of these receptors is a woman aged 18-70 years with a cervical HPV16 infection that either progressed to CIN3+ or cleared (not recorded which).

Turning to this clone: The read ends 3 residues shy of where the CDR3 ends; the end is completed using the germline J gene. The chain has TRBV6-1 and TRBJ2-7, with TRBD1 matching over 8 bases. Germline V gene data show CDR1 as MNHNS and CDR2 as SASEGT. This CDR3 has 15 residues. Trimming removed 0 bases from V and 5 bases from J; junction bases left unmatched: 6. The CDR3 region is CASSEAKDRVNEQYF. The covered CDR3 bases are TGTGCCAGCAGTGAAGCGAAGGACAGGGTGAACGAG.

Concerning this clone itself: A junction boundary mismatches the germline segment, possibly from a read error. CDR3 DNA (partial): TGTGCCACCAGCTTCTCCCACGAG. This translates into CATSFSHE. The entire CDR3 is CATSFSHEQYF. The rearrangement links TRBV13 to TRBJ2-7; D unclear. The read ends 3 residues shy of where the CDR3 ends; the end is completed using the germline J gene. The CDR3 is 11 amino acids. The germline gives CDR1 PRHDT, CDR2 FYEKMQ (reference sequence). Using reference TRBV13 and TRBJ2-7 for the parts outside the CDR3, the full variable domain is AAGVIQSPRHLIKEKRETATLKCYPIPRHDTVYWYQQGPGQDPQFLISFYEKMQSDKGSIPDRFSAQQFSDYHSELNMSSLELGDSALYFCATSFSHEQYFGPGTRLTVT.

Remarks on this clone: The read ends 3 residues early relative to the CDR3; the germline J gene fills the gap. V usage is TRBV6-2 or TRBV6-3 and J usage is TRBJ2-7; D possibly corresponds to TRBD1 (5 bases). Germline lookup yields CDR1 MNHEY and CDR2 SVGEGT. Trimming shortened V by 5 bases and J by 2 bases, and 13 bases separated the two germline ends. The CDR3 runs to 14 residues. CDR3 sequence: CASSIRTTTYEQYF. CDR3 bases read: TGTGCCAGCAGTATACGGACAACCACCTACGAG.

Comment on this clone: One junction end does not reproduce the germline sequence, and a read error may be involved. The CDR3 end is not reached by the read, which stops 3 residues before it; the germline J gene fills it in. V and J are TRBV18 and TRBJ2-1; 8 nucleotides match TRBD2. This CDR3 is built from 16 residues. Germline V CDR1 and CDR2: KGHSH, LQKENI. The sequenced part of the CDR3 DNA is TGTGCCAGCTCCCCACCGGGGGGGAGCGCCTACAATGAG. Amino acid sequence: CASSPPGGSAYNE. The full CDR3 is CASSPPGGSAYNEQFF.

The covered CDR3 bases are TGTGCCAGCAACCCGGGACAGGGTGACACCGGGGAG. Translation: CASNPGQGDTGE. The CDR3, in full, reads CASNPGQGDTGELFF. The chain combines TRBV6-2 or TRBV6-3 with TRBJ2-2; the match to TRBD1 covers 9 bases. The read terminates 3 residues ahead of where the CDR3 ends, so the germline J gene completes it. The V gene's germline CDR1 is MNHEY and CDR2 SVGEGT. V gave up 7 bases and J gave up 3 bases; unmatched junction bases: 6. This CDR3 is 15 amino acids long.

The CDR3 reads CASSPGRNQPQHF. Partial CDR3 DNA: TGTGCCAGCAGCCCAGGCAGGAATCAGCCC. V gene TRBV7-2 combines with J gene TRBJ1-5; D remains unclear. The read ends 3 residues shy of where the CDR3 ends; the end is completed using the germline J gene. There are 13 residues in the CDR3. Per the germline V gene, CDR1 is SGHTA and CDR2 is FQGNSA. V gave up 5 bases and J gave up 4 bases, with 9 bases separating them.

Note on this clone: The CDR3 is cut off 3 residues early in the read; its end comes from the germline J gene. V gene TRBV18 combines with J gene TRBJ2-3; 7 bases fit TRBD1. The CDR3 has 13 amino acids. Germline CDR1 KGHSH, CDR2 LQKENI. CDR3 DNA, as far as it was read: TGTGCCAGCTCAATCGACAGGGTAGAGACG. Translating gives CASSIDRVET. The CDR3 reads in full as CASSIDRVETQYF.

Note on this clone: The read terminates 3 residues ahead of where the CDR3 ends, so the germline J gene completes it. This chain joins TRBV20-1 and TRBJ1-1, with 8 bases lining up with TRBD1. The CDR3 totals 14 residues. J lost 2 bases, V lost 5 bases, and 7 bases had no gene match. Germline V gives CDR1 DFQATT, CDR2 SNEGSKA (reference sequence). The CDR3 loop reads CSAPQGAGNTEAFF. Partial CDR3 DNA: TGCAGTGCTCCTCAGGGGGCCGGAAACACTGAA.

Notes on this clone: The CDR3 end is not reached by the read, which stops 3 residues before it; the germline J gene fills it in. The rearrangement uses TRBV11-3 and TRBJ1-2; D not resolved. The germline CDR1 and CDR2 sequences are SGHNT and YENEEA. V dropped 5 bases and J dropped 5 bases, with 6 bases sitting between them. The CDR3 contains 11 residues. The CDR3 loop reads CASSPGYGYTF. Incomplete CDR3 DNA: TGTGCCAGCAGCCCGGGGTATGGC.

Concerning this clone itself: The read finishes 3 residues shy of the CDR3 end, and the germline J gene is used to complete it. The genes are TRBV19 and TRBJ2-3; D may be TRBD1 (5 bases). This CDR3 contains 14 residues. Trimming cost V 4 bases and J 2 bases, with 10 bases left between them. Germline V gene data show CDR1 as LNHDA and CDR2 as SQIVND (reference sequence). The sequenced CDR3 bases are TGTGCCAGTAGTACTCGGACACACACAGATACG. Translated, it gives CASSTRTHTDT. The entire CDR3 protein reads CASSTRTHTDTQYF.

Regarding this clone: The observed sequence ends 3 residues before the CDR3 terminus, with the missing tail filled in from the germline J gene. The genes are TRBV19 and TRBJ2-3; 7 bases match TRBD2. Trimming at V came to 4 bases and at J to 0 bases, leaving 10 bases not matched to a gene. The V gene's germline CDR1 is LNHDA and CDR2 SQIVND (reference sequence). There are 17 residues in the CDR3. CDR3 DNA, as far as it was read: TGTGCCAGTAGTAGAGGCGGGAGCTTTCCTAGCACAGATACG. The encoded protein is CASSRGGSFPSTDT. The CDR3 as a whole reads CASSRGGSFPSTDTQYF.

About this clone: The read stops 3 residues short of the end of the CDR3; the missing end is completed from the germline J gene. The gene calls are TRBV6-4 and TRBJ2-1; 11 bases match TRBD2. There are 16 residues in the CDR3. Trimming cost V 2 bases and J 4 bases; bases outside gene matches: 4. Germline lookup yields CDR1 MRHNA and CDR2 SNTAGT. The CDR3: CASSDTSGGDYNEQFF. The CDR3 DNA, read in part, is TGTGCCAGCAGTGACACTAGCGGGGGAGATTACAATGAG.

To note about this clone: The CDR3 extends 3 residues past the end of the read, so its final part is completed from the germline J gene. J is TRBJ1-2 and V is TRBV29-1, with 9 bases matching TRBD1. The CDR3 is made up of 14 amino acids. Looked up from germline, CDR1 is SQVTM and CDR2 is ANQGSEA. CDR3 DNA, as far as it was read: TGCAGCGTTCACACCGGGACAGGGTTCTACGAC. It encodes CSVHTGTGFYD. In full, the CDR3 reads CSVHTGTGFYDYTF.

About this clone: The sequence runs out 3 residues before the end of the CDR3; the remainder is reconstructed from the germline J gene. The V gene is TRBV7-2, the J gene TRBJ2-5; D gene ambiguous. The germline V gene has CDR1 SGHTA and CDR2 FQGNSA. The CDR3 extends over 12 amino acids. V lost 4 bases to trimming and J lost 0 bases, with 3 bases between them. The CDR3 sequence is CASSSNQETQYF. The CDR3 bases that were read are TGTGCCAGCAGCTCCAACCAAGAGACC.

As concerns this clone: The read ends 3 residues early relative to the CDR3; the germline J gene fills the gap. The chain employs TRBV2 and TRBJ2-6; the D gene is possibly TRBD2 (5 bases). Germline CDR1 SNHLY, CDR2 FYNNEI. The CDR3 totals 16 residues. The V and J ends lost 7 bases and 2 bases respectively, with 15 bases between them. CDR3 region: CASTGWRLAGANVLTF. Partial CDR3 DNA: TGTGCCAGCACGGGGTGGCGTTTAGCTGGGGCCAACGTC.

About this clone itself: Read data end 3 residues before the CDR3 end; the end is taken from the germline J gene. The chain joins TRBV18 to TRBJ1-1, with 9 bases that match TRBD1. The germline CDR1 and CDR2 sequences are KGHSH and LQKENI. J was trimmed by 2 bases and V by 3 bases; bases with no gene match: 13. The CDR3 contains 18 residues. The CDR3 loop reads CASSPRVPGQGDNTEAFF. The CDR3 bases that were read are TGTGCCAGCTCACCCAGAGTACCGGGACAGGGAGACAACACTGAA. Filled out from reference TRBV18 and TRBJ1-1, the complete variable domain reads NAGVMQNPRHLVRRRGQEARLRCSPMKGHSHVYWYRQLPEEGLKFMVYLQKENIIDESGMPKERFSAEFPKEGPSILRIQQVVRGDSAAYFCASSPRVPGQGDNTEAFFGQGTRLTVV.

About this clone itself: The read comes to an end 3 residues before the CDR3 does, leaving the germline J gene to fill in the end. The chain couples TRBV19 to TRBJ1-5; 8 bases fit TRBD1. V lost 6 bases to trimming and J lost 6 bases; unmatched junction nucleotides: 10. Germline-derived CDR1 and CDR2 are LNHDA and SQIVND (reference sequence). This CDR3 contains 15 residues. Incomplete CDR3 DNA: TGTGCCAGTAGGTCCCGACAGGGGCACGGTCAGCCC. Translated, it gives CASRSRQGHGQP. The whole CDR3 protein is CASRSRQGHGQPQHF.

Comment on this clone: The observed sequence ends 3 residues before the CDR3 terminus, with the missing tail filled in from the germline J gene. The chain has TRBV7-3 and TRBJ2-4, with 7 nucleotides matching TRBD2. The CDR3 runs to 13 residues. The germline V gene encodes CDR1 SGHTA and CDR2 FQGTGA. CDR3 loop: CASSSRGGETQYF. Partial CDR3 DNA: TGTGCCAGCAGCTCGCGGGGAGGGGAGACT. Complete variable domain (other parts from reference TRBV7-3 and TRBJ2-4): GAGVSQTPSNKVTEKGKYVELRCDPISGHTALYWYRQSLGQGPEFLIYFQGTGAADDSGLPNDRFFAVRPEGSVSTLKIQRTERGDSAVYLCASSSRGGETQYFGAGTRLSVL.

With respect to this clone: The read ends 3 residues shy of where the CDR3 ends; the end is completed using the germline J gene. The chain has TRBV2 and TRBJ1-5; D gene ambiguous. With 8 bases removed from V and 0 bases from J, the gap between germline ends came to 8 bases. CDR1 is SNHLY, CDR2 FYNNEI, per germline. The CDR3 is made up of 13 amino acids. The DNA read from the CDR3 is TGTGCCAGCGATCCAGGTAGCAATCAGCCC. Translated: CASDPGSNQP. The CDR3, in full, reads CASDPGSNQPQHF.

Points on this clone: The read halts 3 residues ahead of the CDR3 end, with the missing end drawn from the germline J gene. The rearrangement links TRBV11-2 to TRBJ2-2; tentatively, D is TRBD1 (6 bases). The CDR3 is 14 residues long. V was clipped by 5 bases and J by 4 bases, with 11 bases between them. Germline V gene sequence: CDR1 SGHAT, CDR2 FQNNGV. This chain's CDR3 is CASSLTRGTGELFF. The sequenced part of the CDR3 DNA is TGTGCCAGCAGCCTAACCAGGGGCACCGGGGAG.

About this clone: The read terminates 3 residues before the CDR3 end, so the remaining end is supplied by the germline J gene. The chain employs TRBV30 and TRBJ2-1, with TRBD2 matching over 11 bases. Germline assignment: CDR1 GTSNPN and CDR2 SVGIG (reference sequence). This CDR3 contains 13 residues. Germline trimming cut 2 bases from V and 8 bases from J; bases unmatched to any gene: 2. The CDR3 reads CAWSIAGGYEQFF. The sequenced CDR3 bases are TGTGCCTGGAGTATAGCGGGGGGGTATGAG.

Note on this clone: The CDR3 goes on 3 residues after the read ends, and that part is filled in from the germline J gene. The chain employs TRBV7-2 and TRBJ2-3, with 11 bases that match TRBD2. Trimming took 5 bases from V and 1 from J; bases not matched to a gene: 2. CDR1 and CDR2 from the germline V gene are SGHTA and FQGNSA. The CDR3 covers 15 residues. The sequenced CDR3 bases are TGTGCCAGCAGCCAGACTAGCGGGGGCACAGATACG. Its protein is CASSQTSGGTDT. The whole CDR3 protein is CASSQTSGGTDTQYF.

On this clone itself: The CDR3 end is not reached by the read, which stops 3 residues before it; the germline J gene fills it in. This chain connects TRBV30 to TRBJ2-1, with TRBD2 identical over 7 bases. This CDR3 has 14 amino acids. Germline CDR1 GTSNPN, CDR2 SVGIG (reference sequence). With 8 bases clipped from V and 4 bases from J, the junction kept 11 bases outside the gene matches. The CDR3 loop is CARASGGWYNEQFF. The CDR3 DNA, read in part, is TGTGCCCGGGCTTCGGGGGGTTGGTACAATGAG.

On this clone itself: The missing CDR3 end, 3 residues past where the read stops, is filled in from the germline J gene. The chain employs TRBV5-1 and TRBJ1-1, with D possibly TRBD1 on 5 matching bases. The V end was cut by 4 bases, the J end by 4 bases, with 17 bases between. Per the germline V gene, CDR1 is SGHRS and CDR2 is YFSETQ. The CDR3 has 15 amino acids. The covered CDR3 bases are TGCGCCAGCAGCACGGGTCCCCGGGGGGTCACTGAA. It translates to CASSTGPRGVTE. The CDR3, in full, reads CASSTGPRGVTEAFF.

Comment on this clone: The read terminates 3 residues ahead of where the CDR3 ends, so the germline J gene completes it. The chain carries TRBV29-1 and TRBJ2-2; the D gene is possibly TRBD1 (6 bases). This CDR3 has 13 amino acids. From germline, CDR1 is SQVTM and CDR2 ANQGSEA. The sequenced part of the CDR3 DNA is TGCAGCGTTGAAAGGGCAATGGGGGCTGGG. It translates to CSVERAMGAG. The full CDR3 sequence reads CSVERAMGAGLFF.

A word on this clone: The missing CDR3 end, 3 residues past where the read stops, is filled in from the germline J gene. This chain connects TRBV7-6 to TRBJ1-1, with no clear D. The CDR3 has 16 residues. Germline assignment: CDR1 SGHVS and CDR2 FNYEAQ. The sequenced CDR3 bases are TGTGCCAGCAGTTCTCACCGATTAGCGGAGCAAGAGACA. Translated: CASSSHRLAEQET. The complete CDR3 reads CASSSHRLAEQETAFF.

CDR3 loop: CASSLQGSGANVLTF. The part of the CDR3 DNA that was read is TGCGCCAGCAGCTTGCAGGGTTCTGGGGCCAACGTC. V is TRBV5-1 and J is TRBJ2-6; D might be TRBD1 (5 bases). Read sequence stops 3 residues before the CDR3 end, and the germline J gene provides the missing end. Germline-derived CDR1 and CDR2 are SGHRS and YFSETQ. V lost 1 base and J 1 base, leaving 6 bases between the germline ends. The CDR3 spans 15 residues.

The CDR3 DNA, read in part, is TGTGCCAGCAGCTTAACAGGGGAAGGT. This encodes CASSLTGEG. The entire CDR3 protein reads CASSLTGEGQYF. The chain recombines TRBV7-2 with TRBJ2-4, with 7 bases fitting TRBD1. The read stops 3 residues short of the end of the CDR3; the missing end is completed from the germline J gene. From germline, CDR1 is SGHTA and CDR2 FQGNSA. The CDR3 extends over 12 amino acids.

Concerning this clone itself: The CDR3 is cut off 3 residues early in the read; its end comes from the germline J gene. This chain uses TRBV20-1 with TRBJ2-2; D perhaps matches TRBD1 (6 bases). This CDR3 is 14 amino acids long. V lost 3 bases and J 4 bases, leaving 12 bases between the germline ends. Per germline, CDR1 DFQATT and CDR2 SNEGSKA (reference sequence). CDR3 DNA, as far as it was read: TGCAGTGCTAGCCAGGGGCGAGTCACCGGGGAG. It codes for CSASQGRVTGE. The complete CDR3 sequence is CSASQGRVTGELFF.

CDR3 bases read: TGTGCCAGTAGTATAGGCGCGGGCTCCTACAATGAC. It specifies CASSIGAGSYND. The entire CDR3 is CASSIGAGSYNDYTF. This chain uses TRBV19 with TRBJ1-2; no definite D call. Coverage ceases 3 residues before the CDR3 finishes, and the germline J gene fills in the end. The length of the CDR3 is 15 residues. CDR1 and CDR2 (germline): LNHDA, SQIVND (reference sequence). The whole variable domain, filled in from reference TRBV19 and TRBJ1-2, reads DGGITQSPKYLFRKEGQNVTLSCEQNLNHDAMYWYRQDPGQGLRLIYYSQIVNDFQKGDIAEGYSVSREKKESFPLTVTSAQKNPTAFYLCASSIGAGSYNDYTFGSGTRLTVV.